In this sample, the clone carrying this T cell receptor beta chain is medium-sized. Antigen: not known. Treatment was busulfan-fludarabine conditioning, a marrow graft, and cyclophosphamide on days +3 and +4. The data were taken from a study of T cells after posttransplantation cyclophosphamide. Sequenced by immunoSEQ multiplex PCR; TCRdb stores in-frame clones only, minus some. This set yields roughly 10,000 clones and no singletons; the top ten hold roughly 3.5%. Points from the study as a whole: TRB clonality was highly associated with recipient CMV seropositivity and reactivation. Skin or GI-infiltrating T cells shared few TRB sequences with blood. Donor-recipient repertoire similarity was low at 1-2 months, rising over year one.

Sequenced here: PBMCs, sampled roughly 350 days after allogeneic stem cell transplant with posttransplant cyclophosphamide. The TCR originated in a male patient aged 45-60 years who received an allogeneic stem cell transplant from a related donor and was CMV-positive. Some T cells may be provided by the graft donor.

The CDR3 here is CASSYAPGRMNTEAFF. In DNA, the CDR3 is TGTGCCAGCAGTTACGCGCCAGGGCGAATGAACACTGAAGCTTTCTTT. This rearrangement joins TRBV6-5 to TRBJ1-1; D is perhaps TRBD1 (5 bases). Trimming left V 2 bases short and J 0 bases short, with 13 bases between. The germline V gene encodes CDR1 MNHEY and CDR2 SVGAGI. The CDR3 runs 16 residues.